What follows describes a single T cell receptor beta chain. Its antigen is undetermined. The data were obtained in a study of PD-1 blockade in classical Hodgkin lymphoma. Across the study: Nivolumab dosing for patients was 3 mg/kg, administered intravenously every 2 weeks. Whole-study results and caveats: Patients who responded completely had about the same baseline diversity as newly diagnosed patients.

The table came from immunoSEQ multiplex PCR; TCRdb's copy has only in-frame clones and leaves some out. Of over 25,000 clones listed, 55% to 75% were seen once; the top ten hold 15%. V was pared by 5 bases and J by 6 bases, with 12 bases between. The CDR3 runs to 13 residues. CDR1 is SGHTA, CDR2 FQGNSA, per germline. Each patient relapsed following autologous stem cell transplantation, and prior brentuximab vedotin exposure differed. This material consisted of peripheral blood mononuclear cells (PBMCs), taken before the second cycle of nivolumab. This clonotype originated in a human donor with classical Hodgkin lymphoma. The rearrangement uses TRBV7-2 and TRBJ2-3, with D possibly TRBD1 on 6 matching bases. The CDR3 reads CASSARDRDTQYF. The DNA for the CDR3 is TGTGCCAGCAGCGCACGTGACAGGGATACGCAGTATTTT.